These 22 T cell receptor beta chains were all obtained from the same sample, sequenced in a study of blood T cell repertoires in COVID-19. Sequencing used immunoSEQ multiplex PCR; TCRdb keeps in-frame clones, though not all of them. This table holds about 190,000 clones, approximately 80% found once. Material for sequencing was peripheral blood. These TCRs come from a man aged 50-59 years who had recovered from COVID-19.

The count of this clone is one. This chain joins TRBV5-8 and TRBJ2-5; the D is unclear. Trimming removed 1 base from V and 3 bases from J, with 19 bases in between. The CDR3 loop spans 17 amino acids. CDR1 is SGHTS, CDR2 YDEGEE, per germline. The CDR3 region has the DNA TGTGCCAGCAGCTTGTTTACACTGGCGTCGGGTAAAGAGACCCAGTACTTC. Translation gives CASSLFTLASGKETQYF.

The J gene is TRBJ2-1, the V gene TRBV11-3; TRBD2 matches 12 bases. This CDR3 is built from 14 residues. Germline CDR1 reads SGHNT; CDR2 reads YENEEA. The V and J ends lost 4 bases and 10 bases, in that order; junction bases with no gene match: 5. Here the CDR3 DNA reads TGTGCCAGCAGCTCCCGACTAGCGGGAGAGGAGCAGTTCTTC. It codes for CASSSRLAGEEQFF. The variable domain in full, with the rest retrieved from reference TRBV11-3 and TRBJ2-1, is EAGVVQSPRYKIIEKKQPVAFWCNPISGHNTLYWYLQNLGQGPELLIRYENEEAVDDSQLPKDRFSAERLKGVDSTLKIQPAELGDSAVYLCASSSRLAGEEQFFGPGTRLTVL.

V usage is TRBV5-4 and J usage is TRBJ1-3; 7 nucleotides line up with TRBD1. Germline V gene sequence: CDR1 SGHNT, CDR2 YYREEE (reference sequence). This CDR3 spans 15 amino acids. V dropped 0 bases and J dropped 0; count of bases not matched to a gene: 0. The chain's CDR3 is CASSLDRGSGNTIYF. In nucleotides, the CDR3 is TGTGCCAGCAGCTTGGACAGGGGCTCTGGAAACACCATATATTTT.

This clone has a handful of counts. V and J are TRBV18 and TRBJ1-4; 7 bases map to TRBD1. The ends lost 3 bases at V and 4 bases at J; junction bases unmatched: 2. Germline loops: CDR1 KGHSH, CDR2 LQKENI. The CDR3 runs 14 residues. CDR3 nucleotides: TGTGCCAGCTCACCGGGACAGAGTAATGAAAAACTGTTTTTT. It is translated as CASSPGQSNEKLFF. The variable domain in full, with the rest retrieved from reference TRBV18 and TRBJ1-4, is NAGVMQNPRHLVRRRGQEARLRCSPMKGHSHVYWYRQLPEEGLKFMVYLQKENIIDESGMPKERFSAEFPKEGPSILRIQQVVRGDSAAYFCASSPGQSNEKLFFGSGTQLSVL.

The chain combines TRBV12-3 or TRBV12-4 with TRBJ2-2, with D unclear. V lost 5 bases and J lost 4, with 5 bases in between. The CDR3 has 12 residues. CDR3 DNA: TGTGCCAGCAGTCTCCTCACCGGGGAGCTGTTTTTT. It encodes CASSLLTGELFF.

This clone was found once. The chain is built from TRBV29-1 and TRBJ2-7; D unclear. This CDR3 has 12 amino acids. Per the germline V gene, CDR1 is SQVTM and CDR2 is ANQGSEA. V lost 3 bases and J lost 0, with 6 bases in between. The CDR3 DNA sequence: TGCAGCGTTGAGTCCCTCTCCTACGAGCAGTACTTC. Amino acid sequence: CSVESLSYEQYF.

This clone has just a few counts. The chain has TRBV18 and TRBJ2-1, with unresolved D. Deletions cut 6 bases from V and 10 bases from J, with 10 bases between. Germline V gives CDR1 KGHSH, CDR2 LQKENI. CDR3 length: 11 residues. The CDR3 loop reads CASSQTGEQFF. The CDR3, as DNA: TGTGCCAGCTCTCAAACCGGGGAGCAGTTCTTC.

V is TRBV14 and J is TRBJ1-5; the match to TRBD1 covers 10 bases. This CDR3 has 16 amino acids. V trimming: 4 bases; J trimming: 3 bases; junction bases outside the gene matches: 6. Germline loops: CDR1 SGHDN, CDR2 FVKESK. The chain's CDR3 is CASSRQGALNNQPQHF. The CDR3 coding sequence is TGTGCCAGCAGCCGACAGGGGGCATTGAACAATCAGCCCCAGCATTTT. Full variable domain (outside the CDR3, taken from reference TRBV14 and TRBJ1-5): EAGVTQFPSHSVIEKGQTVTLRCDPISGHDNLYWYRRVMGKEIKFLLHFVKESKQDESGMPNNRFLAERTGGTYSTLKVQPAELEDSGVYFCASSRQGALNNQPQHFGDGTRLSIL.

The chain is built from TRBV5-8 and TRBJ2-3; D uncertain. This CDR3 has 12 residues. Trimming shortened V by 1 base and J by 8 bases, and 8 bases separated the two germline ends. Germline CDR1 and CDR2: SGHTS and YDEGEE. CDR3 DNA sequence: TGTGCCAGCAGCTTGACCTGGGCTACGCAGTATTTT. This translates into CASSLTWATQYF.

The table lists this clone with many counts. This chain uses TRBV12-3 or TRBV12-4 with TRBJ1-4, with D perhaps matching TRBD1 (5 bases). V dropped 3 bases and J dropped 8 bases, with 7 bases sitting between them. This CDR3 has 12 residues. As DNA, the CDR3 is TGTGCCAGCAGTTTCGGGGGAGAAAAACTGTTTTTT. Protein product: CASSFGGEKLFF.

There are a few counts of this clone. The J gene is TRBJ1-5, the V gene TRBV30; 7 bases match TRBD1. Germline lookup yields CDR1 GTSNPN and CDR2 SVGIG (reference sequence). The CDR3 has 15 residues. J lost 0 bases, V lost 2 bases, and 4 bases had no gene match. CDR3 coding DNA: TGTGCCTGGAGTACTCAGGGGGGTAGCAATCAGCCCCAGCATTTT. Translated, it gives CAWSTQGGSNQPQHF. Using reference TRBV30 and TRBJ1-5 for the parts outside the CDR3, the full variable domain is SQTIHQWPATLVQPVGSPLSLECTVEGTSNPNLYWYRQAAGRGLQLLFYSVGIGQISSEVPQNLSASRPQDRQFILSSKKLLLSDSGFYLCAWSTQGGSNQPQHFGDGTRLSIL.

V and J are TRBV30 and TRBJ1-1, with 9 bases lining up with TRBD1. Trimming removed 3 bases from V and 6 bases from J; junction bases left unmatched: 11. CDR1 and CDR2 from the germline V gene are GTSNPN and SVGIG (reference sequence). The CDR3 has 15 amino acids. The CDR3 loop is CAWSWDRELPPEAFF. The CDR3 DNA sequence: TGTGCCTGGAGCTGGGACAGGGAGTTGCCCCCTGAAGCTTTCTTT.

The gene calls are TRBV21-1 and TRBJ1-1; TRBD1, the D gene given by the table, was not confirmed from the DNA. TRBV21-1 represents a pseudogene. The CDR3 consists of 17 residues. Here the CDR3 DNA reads TGTGCCAGCAGCATTCAGGGGGCTTTGGGGGAGAACACTGAAGCTTTCTTT. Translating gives CASSIQGALGENTEAFF.

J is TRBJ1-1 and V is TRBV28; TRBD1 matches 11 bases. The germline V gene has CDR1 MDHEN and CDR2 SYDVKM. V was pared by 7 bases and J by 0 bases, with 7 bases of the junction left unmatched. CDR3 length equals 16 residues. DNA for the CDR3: TGTGCCAGCATCCGGACAGGGGGCGGGGTGAACACTGAAGCTTTCTTT. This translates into CASIRTGGGVNTEAFF.

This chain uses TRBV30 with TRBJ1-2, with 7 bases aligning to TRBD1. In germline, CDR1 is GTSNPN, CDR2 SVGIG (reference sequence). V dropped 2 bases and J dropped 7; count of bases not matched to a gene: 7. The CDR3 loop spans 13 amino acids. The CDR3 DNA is TGTGCCTGGAGTCTTCGACAGGGTACTGGCTACACCTTC. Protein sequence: CAWSLRQGTGYTF.

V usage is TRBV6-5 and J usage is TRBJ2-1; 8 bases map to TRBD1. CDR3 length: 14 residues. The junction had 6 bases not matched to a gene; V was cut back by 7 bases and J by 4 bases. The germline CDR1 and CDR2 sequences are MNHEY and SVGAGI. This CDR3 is CASTKGQAYNEQFF. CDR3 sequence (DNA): TGTGCCAGCACCAAGGGACAGGCTTACAATGAGCAGTTCTTC.

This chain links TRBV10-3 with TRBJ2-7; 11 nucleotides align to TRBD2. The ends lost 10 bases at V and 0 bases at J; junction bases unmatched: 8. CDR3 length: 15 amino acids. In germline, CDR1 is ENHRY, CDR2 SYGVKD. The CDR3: CASSSGLADSYEQYF. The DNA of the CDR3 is TGTGCCAGCTCCTCGGGACTAGCGGACTCCTACGAGCAGTACTTC.

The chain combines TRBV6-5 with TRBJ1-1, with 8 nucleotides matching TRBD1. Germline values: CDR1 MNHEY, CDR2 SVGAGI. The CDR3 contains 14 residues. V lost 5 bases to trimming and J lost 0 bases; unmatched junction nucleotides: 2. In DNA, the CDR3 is TGTGCCAGCAGTCGACAGGGGATGAACACTGAAGCTTTCTTT. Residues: CASSRQGMNTEAFF.

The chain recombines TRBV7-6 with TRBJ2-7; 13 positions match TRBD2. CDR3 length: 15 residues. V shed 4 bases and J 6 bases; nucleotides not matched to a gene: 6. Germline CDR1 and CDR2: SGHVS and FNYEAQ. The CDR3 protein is CASSSRTSGSGEQYF. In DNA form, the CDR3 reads TGTGCCAGCAGCTCCCGGACTAGCGGGAGTGGCGAGCAGTACTTC.

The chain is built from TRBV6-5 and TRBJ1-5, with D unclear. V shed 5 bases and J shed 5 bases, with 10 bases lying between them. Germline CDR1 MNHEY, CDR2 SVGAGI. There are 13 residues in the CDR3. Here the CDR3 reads CASSTERDQPQHF. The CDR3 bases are TGTGCCAGCAGTACGGAGAGGGATCAGCCCCAGCATTTT.

The CDR3 DNA follows: TGTGCCAGCAGCATTAGCGGGGAGCTCGTCACAGATACGCAGTATTTT. Its translation is CASSISGELVTDTQYF. This chain connects TRBV9 to TRBJ2-3; 8 positions agree with TRBD2. The CDR3 consists of 16 residues. Trimming at V came to 4 bases and at J to 2 bases, leaving 9 bases not matched to a gene. Germline CDR1 and CDR2: SGDLS and YYNGEE.

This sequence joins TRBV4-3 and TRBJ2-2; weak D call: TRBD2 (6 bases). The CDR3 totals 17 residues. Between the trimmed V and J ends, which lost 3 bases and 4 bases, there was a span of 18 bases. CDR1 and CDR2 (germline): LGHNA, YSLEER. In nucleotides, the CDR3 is TGCGCCAGCAGCCAGGAGGGGCTAGCTGGGGGCACCGGGGAGCTGTTTTTT. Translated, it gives CASSQEGLAGGTGELFF.